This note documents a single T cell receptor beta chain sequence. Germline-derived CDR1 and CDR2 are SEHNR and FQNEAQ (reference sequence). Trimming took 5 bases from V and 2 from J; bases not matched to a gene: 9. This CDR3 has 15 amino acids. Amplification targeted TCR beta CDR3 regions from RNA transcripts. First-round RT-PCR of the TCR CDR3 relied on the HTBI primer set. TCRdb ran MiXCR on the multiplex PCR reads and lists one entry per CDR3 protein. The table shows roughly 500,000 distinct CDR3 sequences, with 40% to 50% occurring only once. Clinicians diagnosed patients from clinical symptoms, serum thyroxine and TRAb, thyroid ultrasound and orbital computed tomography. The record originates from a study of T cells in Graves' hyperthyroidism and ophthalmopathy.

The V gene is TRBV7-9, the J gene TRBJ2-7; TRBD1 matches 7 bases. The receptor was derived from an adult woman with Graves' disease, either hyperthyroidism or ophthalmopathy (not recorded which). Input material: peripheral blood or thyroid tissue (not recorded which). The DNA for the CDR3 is TGTGCCAGCAGCCAAGAGACAGGGCATACCTACGAGCAGTACTTC. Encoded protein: CASSQETGHTYEQYF.